The 16 T cell receptor beta chains presented below share a single source sample, sequenced in a study of identical twins. TCRdb recomputed calls from the 5' RACE reads with MiXCR, one row per CDR3 protein. The data show about 530,000 distinct CDR3 sequences, about 20% seen once. The same sample was also studied in work on yellow fever vaccine responses in identical twins.

The sample was CD4+ T cells sorted from blood. The receptors stem from a woman between 18 and 29 years old in good health.

This clonotype was seen a handful of times. V is TRBV20-1 and J is TRBJ2-5, with 13 bases fitting TRBD2. Germline-derived CDR1 and CDR2 are DFQATT and SNEGSKA (reference sequence). Unmatched junction bases numbered 4, after V lost 4 bases and J lost 2 bases. CDR3 size: 15 residues. Written as DNA, the CDR3 is TGCAGTGCTAAGACTAGCGGGGGGCCTCAAGAGACCCAGTACTTC. Translated, it gives CSAKTSGGPQETQYF.

This clonotype was seen only a few times. The V call is TRBV7-3, the J call TRBJ2-1; 11 nucleotides match TRBD2. Germline lookup yields CDR1 SGHTA and CDR2 FQGTGA. After removal of 1 base from V and 9 bases from J, the junction contained 2 bases not matched to a gene. The CDR3 sequence is 14 residues long. The CDR3: CASSLSLAGGEQFF. As DNA, the CDR3 is TGTGCCAGCAGCTTAAGTCTAGCGGGAGGTGAGCAGTTCTTC.

This clonotype has more than one count but fewer than ten. The chain uses TRBV5-1 and TRBJ2-3; 8 bases map to TRBD2. This CDR3 has 14 residues. Germline V gives CDR1 SGHRS, CDR2 YFSETQ. The V segment lost 6 bases and the J segment 5 bases; nucleotides outside the gene matches: 8. CDR3 amino acids: CASMRRGAGDTQYF. The CDR3 nucleotides read TGCGCCAGCATGAGGCGGGGGGCTGGAGATACGCAGTATTTT.

This clonotype was seen more than once but under ten times. The J gene is TRBJ2-7, the V gene TRBV27, with 9 bases matching TRBD1. The trim removed 5 bases at V and 3 bases at J, leaving 8 bases unmatched. This CDR3 comprises 15 residues. Germline values: CDR1 MNHEY, CDR2 SMNVEV (reference sequence). CDR3 sequence reads: CASSPRDRVYYEQYF. DNA for the CDR3: TGTGCCAGCAGTCCCCGGGACAGGGTATACTACGAGCAGTACTTC.

The chain uses TRBV5-5 and TRBJ2-1, with a weak D call TRBD1 (5 bases). Trimming took 4 bases from V and 8 from J, leaving 22 bases between them. CDR1 SGHKS and CDR2 YYEKEE come from the germline V gene (reference sequence). The CDR3 totals 16 residues. In DNA, the CDR3 is TGTGCCAGCAGCCCCGTCTGGCAGGGCCTTGTCCATGAGCAGTTCTTC. This sequence encodes CASSPVWQGLVHEQFF.

The chain joins TRBV7-9 to TRBJ1-4, with TRBD1 matching over 8 bases. Germline V gene data show CDR1 as SEHNR and CDR2 as FQNEAQ (reference sequence). This CDR3 comprises 16 residues. The ends lost 5 bases at V and 5 bases at J; junction bases unmatched: 10. In DNA, the CDR3 is TGTGCCAGCAGCAAACCGGGGGACAGGAAAAATGAAAAACTGTTTTTT. Translated, it gives CASSKPGDRKNEKLFF.

This clonotype was seen a few times. This chain connects TRBV5-1 to TRBJ2-1; TRBD2 is a possible D gene (7 bases). The V gene lost 0 bases and the J gene lost 7 bases, with 14 bases spanning the gap. The CDR3 loop spans 15 amino acids. Germline V lookup: CDR1 SGHRS, CDR2 YFSETQ. The DNA of the CDR3 is TGCGCCAGCAGCTTGGCCTGGGGGGGCCAGAATGAGCAGTTCTTC. Its translation: CASSLAWGGQNEQFF.

The chain has TRBV12-3 or TRBV12-4 and TRBJ2-2; 7 nucleotides align to TRBD2. V lost 6 bases to trimming and J lost 5 bases; unmatched junction nucleotides: 12. The CDR3 is made up of 16 amino acids. The CDR3 DNA sequence: TGTGCCAGCAGCACCCTAGCGGCCAGTACTACCGGGGAGCTGTTTTTT. This gives the protein CASSTLAASTTGELFF.

In nucleotides, the CDR3 is TGTGCCAGCAGCCCCGGTGGGGTTGAAGCTTTCTTT. Translation gives CASSPGGVEAFF. The gene calls are TRBV11-2 and TRBJ1-1; no definite D call. Germline V gives CDR1 SGHAT, CDR2 FQNNGV. The CDR3 covers 12 residues. Trimming left V 5 bases short and J 7 bases short, with 11 bases between.

The chain links TRBV27 to TRBJ2-7; TRBD1 or TRBD2 may be the D gene (5 bases each). CDR1 and CDR2 from the germline V gene are MNHEY and SMNVEV (reference sequence). Trimming removed 6 bases from V and 2 bases from J, with 14 bases in between. The CDR3 is 14 residues long. CDR3 residues: CASRDTAGPYEQYF. The CDR3 nucleotides read TGTGCCAGCAGGGACACGGCGGGCCCCTACGAGCAGTACTTC.

CDR3 amino acids: CASSLGGSFSYEQYF. CDR3 nucleotide sequence: TGTGCCAGCAGTTTAGGTGGCTCCTTCTCCTACGAGCAGTACTTC. The J gene is TRBJ2-7, the V gene TRBV12-3 or TRBV12-4; D gene uncertain. V lost 1 base and J 0 bases, leaving 10 bases between the germline ends. This CDR3 contains 15 residues.

This clonotype appeared a single time. The V gene is TRBV4-1, the J gene TRBJ2-3; 15 bases match TRBD2. The trim removed 7 bases at V and 3 bases at J, leaving 11 bases unmatched. The germline CDR1 and CDR2 sequences are MGHRA and YSYEKL. The CDR3 runs 18 residues. The CDR3 region has the DNA TGCGCCAGCACCCCGGGGGGGACTAGCGGGAGGATAACAGATACGCAGTATTTT. It translates to CASTPGGTSGRITDTQYF.

J is TRBJ1-2 and V is TRBV6-5; 9 nucleotides line up with TRBD1. The CDR3 has 15 amino acids. V dropped 4 bases and J dropped 5; count of bases not matched to a gene: 8. Germline loops: CDR1 MNHEY, CDR2 SVGAGI. Here the CDR3 DNA reads TGTGCCAGCAGTTCCCCGACAGGGGGGAGGTATGGCTACACCTTC. Its translation is CASSSPTGGRYGYTF.

This clonotype has only a few counts. The genes are TRBV24-1 and TRBJ2-1; the match to TRBD2 covers 13 bases. The CDR3 totals 16 residues. Trimming at V came to 2 bases and at J to 5 bases, leaving 2 bases not matched to a gene. Germline V gene data show CDR1 as KGHDR and CDR2 as SFDVKD. This CDR3 reads CATSDSGTSGNNEQFF. Here the CDR3 DNA reads TGTGCCACCAGTGATTCCGGGACTAGCGGGAACAATGAGCAGTTCTTC.

This clonotype was observed a few times. The J gene is TRBJ2-2, the V gene TRBV7-2; TRBD2 matches 8 bases. V lost 4 bases and J lost 11; bases outside the gene matches: 9. This CDR3 comprises 14 residues. Germline V gene data show CDR1 as SGHTA and CDR2 as FQGNSA. DNA for the CDR3: TGTGCCAGCAGCTCCGGGGGGGGGTTAAGTGAGCTGTTTTTT. Protein: CASSSGGGLSELFF.

V usage is TRBV6-1 and J usage is TRBJ2-1, with 10 positions matching TRBD2. The CDR3 extends over 14 amino acids. The V gene end was trimmed by 4 bases and the J gene end by 5 bases; junction bases not matched to a gene: 2. Germline values: CDR1 MNHNS, CDR2 SASEGT. The CDR3 here is CASSASGSNNEQFF. The CDR3 DNA follows: TGTGCCAGCAGTGCTAGCGGGAGCAACAATGAGCAGTTCTTC.